This T cell receptor beta chain is drawn from a study of T cells in Graves' hyperthyroidism and ophthalmopathy. CDR1 and CDR2 from the germline V gene are SGDLS and YYNGEE. This CDR3 contains 15 residues. Trimming shortened V by 3 bases and J by 1 base, and 14 bases separated the two germline ends. The TCR beta CDR3 regions underwent amplification using RNA transcripts as the source. An initial round of RT-PCR targeting the TCR CDR3 relied on the HTBI primer set. Each CDR3 protein gets one entry after TCRdb re-called the multiplex PCR reads with MiXCR. This sample has about 270,000 distinct CDR3 sequences; roughly 22% occur once, and the top ten carry roughly 60%.

The sample taken for sequencing was blood. This chain connects TRBV9 to TRBJ2-7; TRBD2 might be the D (5 bases). The TCR sequence derives from a man aged 25-40 years with Graves' ophthalmopathy. CDR3 DNA sequence: TGTGCCAGCAGCGAAAGGTGGACGGGATCCTACGAGCAGTACTTC. Its translation: CASSERWTGSYEQYF.